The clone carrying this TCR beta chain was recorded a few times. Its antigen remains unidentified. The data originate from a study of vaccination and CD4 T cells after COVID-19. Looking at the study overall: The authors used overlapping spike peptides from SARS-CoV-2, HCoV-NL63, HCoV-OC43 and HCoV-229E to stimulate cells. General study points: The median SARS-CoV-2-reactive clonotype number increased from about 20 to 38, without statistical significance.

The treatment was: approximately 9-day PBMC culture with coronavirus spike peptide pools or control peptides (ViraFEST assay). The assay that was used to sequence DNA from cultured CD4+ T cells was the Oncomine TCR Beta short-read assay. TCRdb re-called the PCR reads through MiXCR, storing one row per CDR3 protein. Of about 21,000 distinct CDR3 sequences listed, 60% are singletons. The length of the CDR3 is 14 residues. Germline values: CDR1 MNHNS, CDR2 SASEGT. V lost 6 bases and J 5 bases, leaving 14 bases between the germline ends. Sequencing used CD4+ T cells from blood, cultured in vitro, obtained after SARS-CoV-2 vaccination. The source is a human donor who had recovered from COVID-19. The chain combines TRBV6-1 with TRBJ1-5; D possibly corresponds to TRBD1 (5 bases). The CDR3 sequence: CASRRGGGHQPQHF. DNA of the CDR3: TGTGCCAGCAGGCGCGGGGGTGGGCATCAGCCCCAGCATTTT.